These 16 T cell receptor beta chains were sequenced from one sample in a study of radiotherapy plus CTLA-4 blockade in lung cancer. Assay: immunoSEQ multiplex PCR; the TCRdb copy retains only in-frame clones and omits some. The sample lists tens of thousands of clones, around 79% seen once, with 24% in the top ten. The material sequenced was peripheral blood, taken from a patient treated with radiotherapy plus ipilimumab. The receptors were sampled from a human donor with non-small cell lung cancer that progressed on radiotherapy plus ipilimumab.

V and J are TRBV19 and TRBJ2-5; possible D gene TRBD1, 5 bases. Looked up from germline, CDR1 is LNHDA and CDR2 is SQIVND (reference sequence). The CDR3 has 14 amino acids. Trimming removed 4 bases at V and 4 bases at J, with 13 bases between. The CDR3 nucleotides are TGTGCCAGTAGTACTGGACACCGCCGAGAGACCCAGTACTTC. As protein: CASSTGHRRETQYF.

The V call is TRBV2, the J call TRBJ1-5, with D hard to call. Germline V gives CDR1 SNHLY, CDR2 FYNNEI. The CDR3 runs to 13 residues. Trimming removed 7 bases from V and 4 bases from J, with 11 bases in between. The CDR3 reads CASTEERNQPQHF. The CDR3 DNA sequence: TGTGCCAGCACCGAAGAGAGGAATCAGCCCCAGCATTTT.

The chain recombines TRBV29-1 with TRBJ2-3; 8 bases match TRBD2. Germline V gives CDR1 SQVTM, CDR2 ANQGSEA. The CDR3 covers 15 residues. V was pared by 0 bases and J by 4 bases, with 6 bases of the junction left unmatched. CDR3 in DNA: TGCAGCGTTGAAGATCGGAGCGGGAGCCCAGATACGCAGTATTTT. It specifies CSVEDRSGSPDTQYF.

This sequence joins TRBV5-4 and TRBJ2-1; 7 bases match TRBD1. Germline V gene lookup returns CDR1 SGHNT and CDR2 YYREEE (reference sequence). The CDR3 spans 16 residues. The V segment lost 1 base and the J segment 2 bases; nucleotides outside the gene matches: 6. Written as DNA, the CDR3 is TGTGCCAGCAGCTTGAGGACAGGCCTTACCTACAATGAGCAGTTCTTC. As protein: CASSLRTGLTYNEQFF.

The chain recombines TRBV5-6 with TRBJ1-2, with 7 bases that match TRBD1. V lost 4 bases to trimming and J lost 6 bases; unmatched junction nucleotides: 3. Germline V gives CDR1 SGHDT, CDR2 YYEEEE. The CDR3 is made up of 12 amino acids. In DNA, the CDR3 is TGTGCCAGCAGCGCAGGGGGTGATGGCTACACCTTC. Residues: CASSAGGDGYTF.

The rearrangement links TRBV28 to TRBJ1-1, with TRBD1 matching over 9 bases. CDR3 length equals 16 residues. With V trimmed by 2 bases and J by 4 bases, 8 bases remained unmatched. CDR1 is MDHEN, CDR2 SYDVKM, per germline. The CDR3 DNA is TGTGCCAGCAGTTTAAGGACAGGGGTACTTGGCACTGAAGCTTTCTTT. Protein sequence: CASSLRTGVLGTEAFF.

The chain employs TRBV7-9 and TRBJ2-5, with 11 bases identical to TRBD2. Looked up from germline, CDR1 is SEHNR and CDR2 is FQNEAQ (reference sequence). J lost 3 bases, V lost 4 bases, and 13 bases had no gene match. This CDR3 is built from 18 residues. The chain's CDR3 is CASSSTFDKGLAEETQYF. Written as DNA, the CDR3 is TGTGCCAGCAGCTCAACATTCGACAAGGGACTAGCGGAAGAGACCCAGTACTTC.

Turning to this clone: The sample has other DNA sequences that encode this CDR3 too. The chain is built from TRBV11-2 and TRBJ1-3; D gene uncertain. Germline CDR1 SGHAT, CDR2 FQNNGV. Trimming stripped 1 base from V and 0 bases from J, with 13 bases between. This CDR3 has 17 residues. The CDR3 reads CASSLGQRPSSGNTIYF. As DNA, the CDR3 is TGTGCCAGCAGCTTAGGGCAGCGACCAAGCTCTGGAAACACCATATATTTT.

V gene TRBV28 combines with J gene TRBJ1-4; no clear D. Trimming stripped 5 bases from V and 6 bases from J, with 10 bases between. The CDR3 consists of 13 residues. Germline-derived CDR1 and CDR2 are MDHEN and SYDVKM. The CDR3, as DNA: TGTGCCAGCAGTACCGGGAACTATGAAAAACTGTTTTTT. Its translation: CASSTGNYEKLFF.

V is TRBV11-2 and J is TRBJ1-2, with D unclear. The CDR3 is made up of 12 amino acids. V was clipped by 1 base and J by 6 bases, with 6 bases between them. In germline, CDR1 is SGHAT, CDR2 FQNNGV. The CDR3 DNA sequence: TGTGCCAGCAGCTTAGGGAGGGATGGCTACACCTTC. This sequence encodes CASSLGRDGYTF.

This rearrangement joins TRBV7-3 to TRBJ2-1, with D perhaps matching TRBD1 or TRBD2 (5 bases each). The CDR3 is 17 amino acids. Trimming left V 5 bases short and J 0 bases short, with 17 bases between. Looked up from germline, CDR1 is SGHTA and CDR2 is FQGTGA. The CDR3 sequence is CASSLTGGGPSYNEQFF. In DNA form, the CDR3 reads TGTGCCAGCAGCCTTACAGGTGGAGGTCCCTCCTACAATGAGCAGTTCTTC.

This rearrangement joins TRBV4-2 to TRBJ1-6, with TRBD1 matching 8 bases. Trimming removed 0 bases from V and 10 bases from J; junction bases left unmatched: 14. CDR3 length equals 18 residues. The V gene's germline CDR1 is LGHNA and CDR2 YNFKEQ. The CDR3 DNA reads as TGTGCCAGCAGCCAAGAGGCGACAGGGGCCGCTGATGGCTCACCCCTCCACTTT. It codes for CASSQEATGAADGSPLHF.

The chain joins TRBV15 to TRBJ2-1; possible D gene TRBD2, 6 bases. CDR1 LNHNV and CDR2 YYDKDF come from the germline V gene (reference sequence). The CDR3 totals 14 residues. The V end was cut by 0 bases, the J end by 6 bases, with 9 bases between. CDR3 coding DNA: TGTGCCACCAGCAGAGATCTCGGGAGCAATGAGCAGTTCTTC. As protein: CATSRDLGSNEQFF. Together with reference TRBV15 and TRBJ2-1, the CDR3 gives the full variable domain: DAMVIQNPRYQVTQFGKPVTLSCSQTLNHNVMYWYQQKSSQAPKLLFHYYDKDFNNEADTPDNFQSRRPNTSFCFLDIRSPGLGDTAMYLCATSRDLGSNEQFFGPGTRLTVL.

V gene TRBV15 combines with J gene TRBJ2-7; 8 bases agree with TRBD1. Germline V gives CDR1 LNHNV, CDR2 YYDKDF (reference sequence). This CDR3 has 15 residues. The V and J ends lost 0 bases and 3 bases, in that order; junction bases with no gene match: 4. The CDR3 DNA is TGTGCCACCAGCAGAGACCAGGGGGCTGGCTACGAGCAGTACTTC. Residues: CATSRDQGAGYEQYF.

This chain uses TRBV5-1 with TRBJ2-5; D could derive from TRBD1 or TRBD2 (5 bases each). V dropped 3 bases and J dropped 1 base, with 13 bases sitting between them. Germline assignment: CDR1 SGHRS and CDR2 YFSETQ. The CDR3 runs to 15 residues. Written as DNA, the CDR3 is TGCGCCAGCAGCTCTACTCCGGGACGCCAAGAGACCCAGTACTTC. It yields the protein CASSSTPGRQETQYF.

This sequence joins TRBV5-1 and TRBJ2-3; TRBD1 is a possible D gene (6 bases). Germline assignment: CDR1 SGHRS and CDR2 YFSETQ. CDR3 length: 15 residues. V shed 1 base and J shed 6 bases, with 15 bases lying between them. CDR3 bases: TGCGCCAGCAGCTTGATGGGGGCAGTTGTGGATACGCAGTATTTT. Protein sequence: CASSLMGAVVDTQYF.